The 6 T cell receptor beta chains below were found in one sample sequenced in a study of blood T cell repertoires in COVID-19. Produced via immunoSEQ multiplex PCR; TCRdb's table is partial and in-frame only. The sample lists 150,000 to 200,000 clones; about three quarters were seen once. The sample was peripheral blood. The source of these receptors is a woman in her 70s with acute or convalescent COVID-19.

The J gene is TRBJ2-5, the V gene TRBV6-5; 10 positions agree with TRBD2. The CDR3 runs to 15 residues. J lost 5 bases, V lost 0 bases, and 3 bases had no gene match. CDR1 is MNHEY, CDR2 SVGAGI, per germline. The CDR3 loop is CASSYSLTSGETQYF. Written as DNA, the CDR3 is TGTGCCAGCAGTTACTCCCTGACTAGCGGGGAGACCCAGTACTTC.

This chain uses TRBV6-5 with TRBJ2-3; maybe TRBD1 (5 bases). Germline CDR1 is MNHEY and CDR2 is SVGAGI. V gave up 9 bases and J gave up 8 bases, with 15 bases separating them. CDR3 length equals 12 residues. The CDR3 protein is CASSDSLGTQYF. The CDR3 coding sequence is TGTGCCAGTTCCGACAGTTTAGGTACGCAGTATTTT.

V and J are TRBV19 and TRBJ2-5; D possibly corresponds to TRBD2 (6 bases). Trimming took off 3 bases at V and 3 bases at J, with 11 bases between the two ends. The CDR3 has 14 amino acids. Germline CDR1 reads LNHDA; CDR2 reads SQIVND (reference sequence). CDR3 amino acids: CASSISGTEETQYF. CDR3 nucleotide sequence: TGTGCCAGTAGTATTTCGGGGACTGAAGAGACCCAGTACTTC.

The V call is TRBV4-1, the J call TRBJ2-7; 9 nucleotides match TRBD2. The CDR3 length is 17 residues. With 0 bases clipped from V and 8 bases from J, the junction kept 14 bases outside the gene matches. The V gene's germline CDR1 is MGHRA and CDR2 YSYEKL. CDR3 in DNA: TGCGCCAGCAGCCAAGATCCAAGACTAGCGGACCTATCAAAGCAGTACTTC. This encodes CASSQDPRLADLSKQYF.

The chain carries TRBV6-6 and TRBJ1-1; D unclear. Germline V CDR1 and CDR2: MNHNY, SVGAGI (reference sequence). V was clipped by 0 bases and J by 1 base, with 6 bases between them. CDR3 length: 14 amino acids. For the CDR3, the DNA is TGTGCCAGCAGTTACTCGGAGAAGAACACTGAAGCTTTCTTT. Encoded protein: CASSYSEKNTEAFF.

CDR3: CASSYLKGSSGTQYF. The CDR3 nucleotides are TGTGCCAGCAGTTATTTGAAGGGGTCGAGTGGGACCCAGTACTTC. The chain carries TRBV6-6 and TRBJ2-5; D may be TRBD1 (5 bases). CDR3 length: 15 amino acids. V lost 3 bases, J lost 7 bases, and 18 bases lay in between. The germline CDR1 and CDR2 sequences are MNHNY and SVGAGI (reference sequence).